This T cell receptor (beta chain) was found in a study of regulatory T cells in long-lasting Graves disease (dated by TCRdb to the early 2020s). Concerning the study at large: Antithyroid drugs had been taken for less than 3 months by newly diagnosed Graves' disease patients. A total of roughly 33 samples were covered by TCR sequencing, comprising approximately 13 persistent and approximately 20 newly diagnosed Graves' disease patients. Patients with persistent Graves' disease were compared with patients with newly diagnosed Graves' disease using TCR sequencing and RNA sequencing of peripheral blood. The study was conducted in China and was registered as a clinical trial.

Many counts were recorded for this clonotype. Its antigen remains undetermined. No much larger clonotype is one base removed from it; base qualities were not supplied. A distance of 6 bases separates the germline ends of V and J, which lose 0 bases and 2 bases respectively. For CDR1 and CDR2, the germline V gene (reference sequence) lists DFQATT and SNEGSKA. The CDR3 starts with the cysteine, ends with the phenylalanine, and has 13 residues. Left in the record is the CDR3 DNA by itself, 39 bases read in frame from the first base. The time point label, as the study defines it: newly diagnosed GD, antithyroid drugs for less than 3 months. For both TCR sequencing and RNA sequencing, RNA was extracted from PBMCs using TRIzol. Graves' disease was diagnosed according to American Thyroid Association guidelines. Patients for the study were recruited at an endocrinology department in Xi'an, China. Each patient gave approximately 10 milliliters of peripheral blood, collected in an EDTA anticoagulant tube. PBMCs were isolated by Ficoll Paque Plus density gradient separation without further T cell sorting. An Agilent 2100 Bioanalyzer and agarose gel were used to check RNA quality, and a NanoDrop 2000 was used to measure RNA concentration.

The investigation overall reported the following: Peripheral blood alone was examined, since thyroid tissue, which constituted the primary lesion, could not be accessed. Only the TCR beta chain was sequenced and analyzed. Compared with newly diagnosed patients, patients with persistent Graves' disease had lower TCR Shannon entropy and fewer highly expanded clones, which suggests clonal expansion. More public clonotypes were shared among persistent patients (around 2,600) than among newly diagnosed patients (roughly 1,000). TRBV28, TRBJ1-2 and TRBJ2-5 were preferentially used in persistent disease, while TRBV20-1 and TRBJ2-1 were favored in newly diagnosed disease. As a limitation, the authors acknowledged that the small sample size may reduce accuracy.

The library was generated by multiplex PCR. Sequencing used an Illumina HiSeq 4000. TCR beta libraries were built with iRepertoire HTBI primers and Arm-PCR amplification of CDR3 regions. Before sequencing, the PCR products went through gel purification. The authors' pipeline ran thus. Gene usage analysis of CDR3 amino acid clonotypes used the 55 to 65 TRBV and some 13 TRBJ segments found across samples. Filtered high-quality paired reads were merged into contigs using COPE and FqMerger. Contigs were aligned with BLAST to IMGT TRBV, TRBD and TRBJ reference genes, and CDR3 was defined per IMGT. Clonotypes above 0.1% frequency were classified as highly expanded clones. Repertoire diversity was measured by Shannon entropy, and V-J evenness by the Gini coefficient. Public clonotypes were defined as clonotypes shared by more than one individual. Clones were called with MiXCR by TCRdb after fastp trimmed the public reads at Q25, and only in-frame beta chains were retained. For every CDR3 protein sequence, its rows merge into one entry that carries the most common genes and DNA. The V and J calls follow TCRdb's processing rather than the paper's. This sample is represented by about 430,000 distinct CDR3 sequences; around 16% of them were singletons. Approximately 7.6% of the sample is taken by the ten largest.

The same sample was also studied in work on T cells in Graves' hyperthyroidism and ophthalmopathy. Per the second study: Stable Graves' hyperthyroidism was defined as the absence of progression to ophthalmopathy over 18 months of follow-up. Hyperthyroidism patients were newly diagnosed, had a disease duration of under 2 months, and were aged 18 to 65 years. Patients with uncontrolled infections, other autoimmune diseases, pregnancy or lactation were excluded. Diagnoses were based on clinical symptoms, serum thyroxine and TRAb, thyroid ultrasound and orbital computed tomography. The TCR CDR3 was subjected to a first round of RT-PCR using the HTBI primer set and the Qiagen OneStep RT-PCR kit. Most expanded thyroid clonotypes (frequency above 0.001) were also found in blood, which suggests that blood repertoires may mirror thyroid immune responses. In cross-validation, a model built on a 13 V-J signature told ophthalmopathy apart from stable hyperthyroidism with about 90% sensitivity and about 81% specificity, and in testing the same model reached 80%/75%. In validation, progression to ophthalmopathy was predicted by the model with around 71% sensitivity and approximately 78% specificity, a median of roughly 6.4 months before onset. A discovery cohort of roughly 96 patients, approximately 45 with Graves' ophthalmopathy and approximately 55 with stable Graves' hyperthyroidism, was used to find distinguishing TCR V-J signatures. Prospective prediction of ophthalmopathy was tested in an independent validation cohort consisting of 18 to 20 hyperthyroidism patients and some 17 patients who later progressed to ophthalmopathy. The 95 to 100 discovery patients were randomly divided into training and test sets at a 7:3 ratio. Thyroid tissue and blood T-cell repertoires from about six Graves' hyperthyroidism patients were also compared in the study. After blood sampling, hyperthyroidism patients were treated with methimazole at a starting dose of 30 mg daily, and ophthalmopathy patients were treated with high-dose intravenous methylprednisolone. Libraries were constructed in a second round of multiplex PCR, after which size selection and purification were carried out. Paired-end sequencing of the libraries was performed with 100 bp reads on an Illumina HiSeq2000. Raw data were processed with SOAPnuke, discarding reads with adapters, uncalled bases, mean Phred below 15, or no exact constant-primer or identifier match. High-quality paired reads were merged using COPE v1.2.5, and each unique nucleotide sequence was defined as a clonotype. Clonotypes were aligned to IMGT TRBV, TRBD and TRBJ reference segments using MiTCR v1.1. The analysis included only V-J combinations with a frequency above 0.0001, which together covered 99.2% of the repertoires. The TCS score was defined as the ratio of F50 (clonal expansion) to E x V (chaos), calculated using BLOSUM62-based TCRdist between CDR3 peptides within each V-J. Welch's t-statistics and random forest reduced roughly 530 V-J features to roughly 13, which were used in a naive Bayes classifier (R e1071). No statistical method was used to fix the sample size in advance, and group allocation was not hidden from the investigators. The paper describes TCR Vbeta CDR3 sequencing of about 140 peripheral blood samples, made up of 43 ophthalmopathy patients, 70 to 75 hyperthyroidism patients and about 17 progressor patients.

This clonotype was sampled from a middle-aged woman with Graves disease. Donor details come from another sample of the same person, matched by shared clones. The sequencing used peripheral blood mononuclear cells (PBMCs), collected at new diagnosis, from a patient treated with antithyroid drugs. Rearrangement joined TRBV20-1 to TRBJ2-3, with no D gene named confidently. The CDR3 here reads CSARDEITDTQYF. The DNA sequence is TGCAGTGCTAGAGATGAAATCACAGATACGCAGTATTTT.